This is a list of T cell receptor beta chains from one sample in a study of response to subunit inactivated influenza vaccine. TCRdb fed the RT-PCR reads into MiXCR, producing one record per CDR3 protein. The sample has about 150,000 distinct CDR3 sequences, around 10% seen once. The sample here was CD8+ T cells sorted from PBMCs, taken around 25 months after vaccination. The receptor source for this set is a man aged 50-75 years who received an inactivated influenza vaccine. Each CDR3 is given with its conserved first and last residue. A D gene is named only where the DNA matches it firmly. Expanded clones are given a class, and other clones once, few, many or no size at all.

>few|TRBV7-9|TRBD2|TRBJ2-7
TGTGCCAGCAGCTCGTCCGGGACTAGCGGTGGGATGTACGAGCAGTACTTC
CASSSSGTSGGMYEQYF
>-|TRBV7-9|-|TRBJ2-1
TGTGCCAGCAGCTCTCCGGGACCCCGTCTAGAAAAGCAGTTCTTC
CASSSPGPRLEKQFF
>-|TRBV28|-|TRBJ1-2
TGTGCCAGCAGCCCAGGAAGGGAGGGCACCTTC
CASSPGREGTF
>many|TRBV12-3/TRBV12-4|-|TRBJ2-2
TGTGCCAGCAGTTTAATCGGGAGCCGGAGGGAGCTGTTTTTT
CASSLIGSRRELFF
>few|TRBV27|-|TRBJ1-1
TGTGCCAGCGGGGCAGGGGTATTTGGAACTGAAGCTTTCTTT
CASGAGVFGTEAFF
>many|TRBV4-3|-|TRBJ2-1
TGCGCCAGCAGCCCGACTCCGGGGGGCGATGAGCAGTTCTTC
CASSPTPGGDEQFF
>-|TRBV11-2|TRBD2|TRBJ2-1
TGTGCCAGCAGCGGAAGGGTCCCGGGACAAATACTAGCGGGGGGCCTCAATGAGCAGTTCTTC
CASSGRVPGQILAGGLNEQFF
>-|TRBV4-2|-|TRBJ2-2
TGTGCCAGCAGCCCCCTGGGACCGGGGCGGGACACCGGGGAGCTGTTTTTT
CASSPLGPGRDTGELFF
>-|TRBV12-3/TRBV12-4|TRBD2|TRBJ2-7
TGTGCCAGCAGTTTTTCCCTAGCGGATTACGAGCAGTACTTC
CASSFSLADYEQYF
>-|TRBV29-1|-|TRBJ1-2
TGCAGCGTTTCACAGGTCGTAATCTATGGCTACACCTTC
CSVSQVVIYGYTF
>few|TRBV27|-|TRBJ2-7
TGTGCCAGCAGTCCCGGCGGGGCTTACGAGCAGTACTTC
CASSPGGAYEQYF
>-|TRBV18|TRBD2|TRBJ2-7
TGTGCCAGCTCAGGAAGCGGGGGTGCCTACGAGCAGTACTTC
CASSGSGGAYEQYF
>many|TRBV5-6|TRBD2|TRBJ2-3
TGTGCCAGCAGCCGGACTAGCGGCCCCCCGCGGGATACGCAGTATTTT
CASSRTSGPPRDTQYF
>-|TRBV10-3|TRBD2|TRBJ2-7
TGTGCCACCAGCGGGAGCCAAACCTACGAGCAGTACTTC
CATSGSQTYEQYF
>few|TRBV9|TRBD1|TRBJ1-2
TGTGCCAGCAGCGCTGCCGGGACAGGGGCCTTTGGCTACACCTTC
CASSAAGTGAFGYTF
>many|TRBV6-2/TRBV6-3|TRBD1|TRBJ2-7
TGTGCCAGCAGTCACGACAGGGATAAGCAGTACTTC
CASSHDRDKQYF
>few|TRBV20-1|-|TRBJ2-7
TGCAGCGCTAGAGATGTGCAGGGCTACGAGCAGTACTTC
CSARDVQGYEQYF
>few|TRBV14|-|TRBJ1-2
TGTGCCAGCAGCCCAGGGAAAGGCTACACCTTC
CASSPGKGYTF
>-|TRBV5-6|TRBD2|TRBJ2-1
TGTGCCAGCAGATCAGGGACTAGCTCCTACAATGAGCAGTTCTTC
CASRSGTSSYNEQFF
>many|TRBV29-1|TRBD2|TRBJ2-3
TGCAGCGTTGAGATGGGAGGGTATGAAGATACGCAGTATTTT
CSVEMGGYEDTQYF
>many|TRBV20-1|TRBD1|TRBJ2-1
TGCAGTGCTAGAGGCAGGGACAGAAGTTCCTACAATGAGCAGTTCTTC
CSARGRDRSSYNEQFF
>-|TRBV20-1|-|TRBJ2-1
TGCAGTGCTAGGTTCAATGAGCAGTTCTTC
CSARFNEQFF
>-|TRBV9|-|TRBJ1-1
TGTGCCAGCAGCGCGTTACAGGGCCAAAAGGGAGCTTTCTTT
CASSALQGQKGAFF
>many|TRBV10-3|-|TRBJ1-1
TGTGCCATCAGTGAGTCGGTAGGGATCATGAACACTGAAGCTTTCTTT
CAISESVGIMNTEAFF
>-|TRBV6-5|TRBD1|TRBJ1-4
TGTGCCAGCAGTTACTACAGGGGACGCAATGAAAAACTGTTTTTT
CASSYYRGRNEKLFF
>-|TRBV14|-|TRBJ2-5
TGTGCCAGCAGCCAAAGCCTCCTGGCGGCGGTGGAGACCCAGTACTTC
CASSQSLLAAVETQYF
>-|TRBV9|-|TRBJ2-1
TGTGCCAGCAGCGTAGGGCTAGCGTTATTGAATGAGCAGTTCTTC
CASSVGLALLNEQFF
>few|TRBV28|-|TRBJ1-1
TGTGCCAGCAGTTCGGACCAGAACACTGAAGCTTTCTTT
CASSSDQNTEAFF
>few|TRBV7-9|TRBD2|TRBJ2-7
TGTGCCAGCAGCGGGAGGACTAGCGGGATCTACGAGCAGTACTTC
CASSGRTSGIYEQYF
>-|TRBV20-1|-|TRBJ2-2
TGCAGTGCTAGAGATTTAGACACCAGGGAGCTGTTTTTT
CSARDLDTRELFF
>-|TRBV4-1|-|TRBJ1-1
TGCGCCAGCAGCCCCGCTTTCCTCAACACTGAAGCTTTCTTT
CASSPAFLNTEAFF
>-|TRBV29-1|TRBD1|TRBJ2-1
TGCAGCGGCCTGGGACAGCCGAGCTCCTACAATGAGCAGTTCTTC
CSGLGQPSSYNEQFF
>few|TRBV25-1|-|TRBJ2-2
TGTGCCAGCAGTGACAACAGGGCCGGGGAGCTGTTTTTT
CASSDNRAGELFF
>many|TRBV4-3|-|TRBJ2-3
TGCGCCAGCAGCCAAGTGATCTACGGGACCACAGATACGCAGTATTTT
CASSQVIYGTTDTQYF
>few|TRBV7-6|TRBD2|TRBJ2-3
TGTGCCAGCAGCTTATCTCGACTAGCGGGAGGGCCCGATACGCAGTATTTT
CASSLSRLAGGPDTQYF
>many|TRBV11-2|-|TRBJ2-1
TGTGCCAGCAGCTTGCAGGGCGACTACAATGAGCAGTTCTTC
CASSLQGDYNEQFF
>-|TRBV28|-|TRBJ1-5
TGTGTCGTACAGGGATTTAGCAATCAGCCCCAGCATTTT
CVVQGFSNQPQHF
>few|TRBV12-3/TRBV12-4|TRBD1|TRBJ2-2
TGTGCCAGTCCCTACCTTCGATTCGCGGACAGGGGTCCCGGGGAGCTGTTTTTT
CASPYLRFADRGPGELFF
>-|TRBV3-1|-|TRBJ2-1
TGTGCCAGCAGCCAAGTCATCCCAGCGGATGGGAGAAATGAGCAGTTCTTC
CASSQVIPADGRNEQFF
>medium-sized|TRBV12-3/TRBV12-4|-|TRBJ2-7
TGTGCCAGCAGCCTTACCCCTTTAGGGGAGCAGTACTTC
CASSLTPLGEQYF
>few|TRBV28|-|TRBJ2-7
TGTGCCAGCAGTTTTAGCGAGGTCCGACCCTACGAGCAGTACTTC
CASSFSEVRPYEQYF
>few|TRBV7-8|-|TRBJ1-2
TGTGCCAGCAGCTTAGCGGGCCAGGGGTCTAACTATGGCTACACCTTC
CASSLAGQGSNYGYTF
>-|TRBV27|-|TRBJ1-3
TGTGCCAGCAGTTTAAATCAGGGAAACACCATATATTTT
CASSLNQGNTIYF
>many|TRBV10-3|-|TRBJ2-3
TGTGCCATCAGTGAGTCGATGGGACGGAACACAGATACGCAGTATTTT
CAISESMGRNTDTQYF
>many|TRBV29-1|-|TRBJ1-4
TGCAGCGTCAGGGCCACCGAAGGCAAACTGTTTTTT
CSVRATEGKLFF
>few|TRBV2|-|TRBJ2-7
TGTGCCAGCAGTCATGGACAGAATTACGAGCAGTACTTC
CASSHGQNYEQYF
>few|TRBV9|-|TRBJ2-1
TGTGCCAGCAGCCTCCTGACAGAAAGCAATGAGCAGTTCTTC
CASSLLTESNEQFF
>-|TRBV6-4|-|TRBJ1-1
TGTGCCAGCAGTCTCGGGACGGAAACCTTTGAAGCTTTCTTT
CASSLGTETFEAFF
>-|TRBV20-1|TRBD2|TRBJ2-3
TGCAGTGCTACCCTAGCGGGGGCCTACACAGATACGCAGTATTTT
CSATLAGAYTDTQYF